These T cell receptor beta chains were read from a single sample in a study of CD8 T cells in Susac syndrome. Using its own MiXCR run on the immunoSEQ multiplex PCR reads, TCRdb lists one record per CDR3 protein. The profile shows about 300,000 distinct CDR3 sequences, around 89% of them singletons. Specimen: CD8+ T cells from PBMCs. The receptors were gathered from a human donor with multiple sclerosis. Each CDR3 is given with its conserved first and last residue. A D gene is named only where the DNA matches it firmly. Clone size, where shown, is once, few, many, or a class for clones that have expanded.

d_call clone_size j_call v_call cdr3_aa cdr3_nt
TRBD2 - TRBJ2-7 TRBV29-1 CSVEWAGGSDYEQYF TGCAGCGTTGAATGGGCGGGAGGGTCTGATTACGAGCAGTACTTC
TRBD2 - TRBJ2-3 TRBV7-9 CASSSLTSGGITDTQYF TGTGCCAGCAGCTCTTTGACTAGCGGGGGCATCACAGATACGCAGTATTTT
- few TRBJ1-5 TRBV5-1 CASSLGGGSNQPQHF TGCGCCAGCAGCTTGGGAGGGGGTAGTAATCAGCCCCAGCATTTT
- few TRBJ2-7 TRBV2 CASSVRQPYEQYF TGTGCCAGCAGTGTCAGGCAGCCCTACGAGCAGTACTTC
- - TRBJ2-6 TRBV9 CASSVRGSGANVLTF TGTGCCAGCAGCGTACGGGGCTCTGGGGCCAACGTCCTGACTTTC
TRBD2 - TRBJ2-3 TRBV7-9 CASSLGLAAQYF TGTGCCAGCAGCCTCGGACTAGCTGCGCAGTATTTT
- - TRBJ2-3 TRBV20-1 CSASPLGSGSTDTQYF TGCAGTGCTAGCCCCCTGGGTAGCGGTAGCACAGATACGCAGTATTTT
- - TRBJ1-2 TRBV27 CASSFSANYGYTF TGTGCCAGCAGTTTCTCAGCTAACTATGGCTACACCTTC
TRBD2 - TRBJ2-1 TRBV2 CASSPTSGSYNEQFF TGTGCCAGCAGTCCTACTAGCGGCTCCTACAATGAGCAGTTCTTC
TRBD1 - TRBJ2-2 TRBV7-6 CASTRRTGDAANTGELFF TGTGCCAGCACCCGCCGGACAGGGGACGCTGCGAACACCGGGGAGCTGTTTTTT
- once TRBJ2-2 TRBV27 CASSWQGFTGELFF TGTGCCAGCAGTTGGCAGGGGTTCACCGGGGAGCTGTTTTTT
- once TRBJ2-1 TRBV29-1 CSVVAISYNEQFF TGCAGCGTTGTCGCCATTTCCTACAATGAGCAGTTCTTC
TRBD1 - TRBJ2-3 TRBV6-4 CASSAGQGSVMRTDTQYF TGTGCCAGCTCTGCGGGACAGGGGTCGGTGATGCGCACAGATACGCAGTATTTT
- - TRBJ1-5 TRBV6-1 CASSLTSFQPQHF TGTGCCAGCAGTCTCACGTCGTTTCAGCCCCAGCATTTT